The 20 T cell receptor beta chains reported below all come from one sample, sequenced in a study of blood T cells in healthy people across ages. A second about 7 to 12 cycle PCR used barcoded and J-beta primers. Via MiXCR, TCRdb re-called the 5' RACE reads, giving one row per CDR3 protein. The table lists about 670,000 distinct CDR3 sequences, over 40% of them singletons. Material for sequencing was blood. Receptors originate from a woman at least 80 years old in good health.

The rearrangement links TRBV30 to TRBJ2-1; 7 bases are a match to TRBD2. The CDR3 spans 13 residues. The germline V gene has CDR1 GTSNPN and CDR2 SVGIG (reference sequence). V shed 3 bases, J shed 4 bases, and the junction held 3 bases outside the gene matches. In DNA form, the CDR3 reads TGTGCCTGGAGGCTAGCGGTGTACAATGAGCAGTTCTTC. Residues: CAWRLAVYNEQFF.

This clonotype was recorded many times. The DNA of the CDR3 is TGCGCCAGCAGCTGGGACAGCCCAGGGGATACGCAGTATTTT. Translation: CASSWDSPGDTQYF. This rearrangement joins TRBV5-1 to TRBJ2-3; TRBD1 matches at 7 bases. The germline CDR1 and CDR2 sequences are SGHRS and YFSETQ. The CDR3 runs 14 residues. V trimming: 3 bases; J trimming: 6 bases; junction bases outside the gene matches: 7.

This clonotype was counted at least ten times. The chain has TRBV12-3 or TRBV12-4 and TRBJ2-4; D may be TRBD2 (7 bases). V was cut by 5 bases and J by 2 bases, with 19 bases left in between. CDR3 length: 17 amino acids. The CDR3 DNA sequence: TGTGCCAGCAGTCCCGGAGGGGGGGTGAGGTCCAAAAACATTCAGTACTTC. Translating gives CASSPGGGVRSKNIQYF.

This clonotype was observed many times. The chain uses TRBV28 and TRBJ2-7; possibly TRBD1 for D (6 bases). Germline V gene data show CDR1 as MDHEN and CDR2 as SYDVKM. The CDR3 is made up of 17 amino acids. V lost 5 bases and J 2 bases, leaving 22 bases between the germline ends. The CDR3 DNA is TGTGCCAGCAGTACTCCCCCCATTACAGGGCCCCCCTACGAGCAGTACTTC. Its protein is CASSTPPITGPPYEQYF.

The CDR3 is CSARTARYNEQYF. The CDR3 DNA is TGCAGTGCCCGGACAGCCCGCTACAATGAGCAGTACTTC. The chain employs TRBV20-1 and TRBJ2-5, with a possible D match to TRBD1 (6 bases). V shed 6 bases and J shed 11 bases, with 22 bases lying between them. Per germline, CDR1 DFQATT and CDR2 SNEGSKA (reference sequence). CDR3 length equals 13 residues.

Points on this clonotype: A much larger clone differs from this one at a single base, so this may be a read error. The chain is built from TRBV27 and TRBJ2-3; D is undetermined. Germline CDR1 is MNHEY and CDR2 is SMNVEV (reference sequence). Deletions cut 2 bases from V and 0 bases from J, with 9 bases between. There are 15 residues in the CDR3. The CDR3 nucleotides read TGTGCCAGCAGTTTAGATAGGATTAGCACAGATACGCAGTATTTT. Encoded protein: CASSLDRISTDTQYF.

This clonotype showed up many times. This sequence joins TRBV20-1 and TRBJ2-6; D is uncertain. The CDR3 runs to 16 residues. V shed 0 bases and J shed 0 bases, with 9 bases lying between them. Germline V lookup: CDR1 DFQATT, CDR2 SNEGSKA (reference sequence). The chain's CDR3 is CSARDRQASGANVLTF. CDR3 in DNA: TGCAGTGCTAGAGATCGGCAGGCCTCTGGGGCCAACGTCCTGACTTTC.

This clonotype has ten or more counts. The chain recombines TRBV20-1 with TRBJ2-7; D uncertain. Deletions cut 2 bases from V and 6 bases from J, with 8 bases between. Germline CDR1 is DFQATT and CDR2 is SNEGSKA (reference sequence). The CDR3 loop spans 11 amino acids. CDR3 coding DNA: TGCAGTGCTAGAATTGAAAGCGAGCAGTACTTC. It translates to CSARIESEQYF.

This clonotype was detected ten times or more. The V gene is TRBV20-1, the J gene TRBJ2-7, with TRBD2 identical over 9 bases. The ends lost 1 base at V and 2 bases at J; junction bases unmatched: 3. Germline V gives CDR1 DFQATT, CDR2 SNEGSKA (reference sequence). This CDR3 spans 14 amino acids. The CDR3 DNA reads TGCAGTGCTAGAGGTCTAGCGGGACCCTACGAGCAGTACTTC. Its protein is CSARGLAGPYEQYF.

This clonotype occurred a few times. V gene TRBV2 combines with J gene TRBJ2-3, with 11 bases that match TRBD2. This CDR3 has 15 amino acids. V trimming: 4 bases; J trimming: 2 bases; junction bases outside the gene matches: 2. Germline CDR1 SNHLY, CDR2 FYNNEI. CDR3 sequence (DNA): TGTGCCAGCAGTGCGACTAGCGGGGACACAGATACGCAGTATTTT. It specifies CASSATSGDTDTQYF.

This chain connects TRBV20-1 to TRBJ2-5, with 7 bases lining up with TRBD1. CDR3 size: 15 residues. Germline CDR1 reads DFQATT; CDR2 reads SNEGSKA (reference sequence). V dropped 0 bases and J dropped 11; count of bases not matched to a gene: 15. This chain's CDR3 is CSARDPTGTVREQYF. The CDR3 region has the DNA TGCAGTGCTAGAGATCCCACAGGGACAGTGAGGGAGCAGTACTTC.

This clonotype was found many times. This chain uses TRBV29-1 with TRBJ2-1; TRBD1 aligns across 7 bases. The CDR3 is 12 amino acids. The trim removed 6 bases at V and 9 bases at J, leaving 8 bases unmatched. CDR1 SQVTM and CDR2 ANQGSEA come from the germline V gene. The CDR3 DNA sequence: TGCAGCGTACGGACAGGAGGCCTTGAGCAGTTCTTC. Translating gives CSVRTGGLEQFF.

The chain recombines TRBV6-6 with TRBJ2-1, with D perhaps matching TRBD1 (5 bases). The J call is in doubt because the DNA end fits TRBJ2-7 better. CDR1 is MNHNY, CDR2 SVGAGI, per germline (reference sequence). There are 16 residues in the CDR3. DNA for the CDR3: TGTGCCAGCAGTTTCCACCTTCAGGGTGGGTGCAATGAGCAGTACTTC. It yields the protein CASSFHLQGGCNEQYF.

The chain carries TRBV28 and TRBJ2-3, with 10 positions matching TRBD2. Germline loops: CDR1 MDHEN, CDR2 SYDVKM. The CDR3 consists of 17 residues. Trimming at V came to 2 bases and at J to 6 bases, leaving 11 bases not matched to a gene. The CDR3 region is CASSLGSSGGWGDTQYF. CDR3 DNA: TGTGCCAGCAGTTTAGGGTCTAGCGGGGGCTGGGGGGATACGCAGTATTTT.

The J gene is TRBJ2-1, the V gene TRBV5-1; D may be TRBD1 (6 bases). The CDR3 has 15 residues. The germline CDR1 and CDR2 sequences are SGHRS and YFSETQ. Trimming removed 4 bases at V and 7 bases at J, with 18 bases between. The CDR3 sequence is CASSLGAGFDNEQFF. DNA of the CDR3: TGCGCCAGCAGCCTGGGGGCAGGGTTCGATAATGAGCAGTTCTTC.

This clonotype was seen many times. This chain uses TRBV5-5 with TRBJ1-2; D gene uncertain. This CDR3 has 13 residues. Trimming took 4 bases from V and 1 from J, leaving 8 bases between them. Germline CDR1 and CDR2: SGHKS and YYEKEE (reference sequence). Written as DNA, the CDR3 is TGTGCCAGCAGCGTGGACGGTAACTATGGCTACACCTTC. Translated, it gives CASSVDGNYGYTF.

The chain carries TRBV3-1 and TRBJ2-5, with D tentatively TRBD1 (6 bases). TRBJ2-7 matches the DNA end more closely, so the J call is doubtful. CDR3 length: 14 amino acids. Germline assignment: CDR1 LGHDT and CDR2 YNNKEL (reference sequence). The CDR3 nucleotides read TGTGCCAGCAGCCAGCCCGAGGGGGCCTACGAGCAGTACTTC. It encodes CASSQPEGAYEQYF.

This clonotype was seen only a few times. J is TRBJ2-3 and V is TRBV28; TRBD2 matches 8 bases. This CDR3 comprises 17 residues. The trim removed 2 bases at V and 2 bases at J, leaving 9 bases unmatched. Germline V CDR1 and CDR2: MDHEN, SYDVKM. This CDR3 reads CASSLIGASGFTDTQYF. DNA of the CDR3: TGTGCCAGCAGTTTAATAGGGGCTAGCGGGTTCACAGATACGCAGTATTTT. The full variable domain, with the rest looked up from reference TRBV28 and TRBJ2-3, is DVKVTQSSRYLVKRTGEKVFLECVQDMDHENMFWYRQDPGLGLRLIYFSYDVKMKEKGDIPEGYSVSREKKERFSLILESASTNQTSMYLCASSLIGASGFTDTQYFGPGTRLTVL.

At least ten counts were recorded for this clonotype. CDR3 DNA: TGTGCCAGCAGCCAATGGTCCATAGGAGAGCAGTACTTC. Protein product: CASSQWSIGEQYF. The chain couples TRBV3-1 to TRBJ2-5; D remains unclear. The V end was cut by 2 bases, the J end by 11 bases, with 15 bases between. Germline V CDR1 and CDR2: LGHDT, YNNKEL (reference sequence). The length of the CDR3 is 13 residues.

The chain combines TRBV28 with TRBJ2-7, with 10 nucleotides matching TRBD2. TRBJ2-5 matches the DNA end more closely, so the J call is doubtful. The length of the CDR3 is 18 residues. The germline gives CDR1 MDHEN, CDR2 SYDVKM. The CDR3: CASSLPRTSGNWQETQYF. Written as DNA, the CDR3 is TGTGCCAGCAGTTTGCCTAGGACTAGCGGTAATTGGCAAGAGACCCAGTACTTC.